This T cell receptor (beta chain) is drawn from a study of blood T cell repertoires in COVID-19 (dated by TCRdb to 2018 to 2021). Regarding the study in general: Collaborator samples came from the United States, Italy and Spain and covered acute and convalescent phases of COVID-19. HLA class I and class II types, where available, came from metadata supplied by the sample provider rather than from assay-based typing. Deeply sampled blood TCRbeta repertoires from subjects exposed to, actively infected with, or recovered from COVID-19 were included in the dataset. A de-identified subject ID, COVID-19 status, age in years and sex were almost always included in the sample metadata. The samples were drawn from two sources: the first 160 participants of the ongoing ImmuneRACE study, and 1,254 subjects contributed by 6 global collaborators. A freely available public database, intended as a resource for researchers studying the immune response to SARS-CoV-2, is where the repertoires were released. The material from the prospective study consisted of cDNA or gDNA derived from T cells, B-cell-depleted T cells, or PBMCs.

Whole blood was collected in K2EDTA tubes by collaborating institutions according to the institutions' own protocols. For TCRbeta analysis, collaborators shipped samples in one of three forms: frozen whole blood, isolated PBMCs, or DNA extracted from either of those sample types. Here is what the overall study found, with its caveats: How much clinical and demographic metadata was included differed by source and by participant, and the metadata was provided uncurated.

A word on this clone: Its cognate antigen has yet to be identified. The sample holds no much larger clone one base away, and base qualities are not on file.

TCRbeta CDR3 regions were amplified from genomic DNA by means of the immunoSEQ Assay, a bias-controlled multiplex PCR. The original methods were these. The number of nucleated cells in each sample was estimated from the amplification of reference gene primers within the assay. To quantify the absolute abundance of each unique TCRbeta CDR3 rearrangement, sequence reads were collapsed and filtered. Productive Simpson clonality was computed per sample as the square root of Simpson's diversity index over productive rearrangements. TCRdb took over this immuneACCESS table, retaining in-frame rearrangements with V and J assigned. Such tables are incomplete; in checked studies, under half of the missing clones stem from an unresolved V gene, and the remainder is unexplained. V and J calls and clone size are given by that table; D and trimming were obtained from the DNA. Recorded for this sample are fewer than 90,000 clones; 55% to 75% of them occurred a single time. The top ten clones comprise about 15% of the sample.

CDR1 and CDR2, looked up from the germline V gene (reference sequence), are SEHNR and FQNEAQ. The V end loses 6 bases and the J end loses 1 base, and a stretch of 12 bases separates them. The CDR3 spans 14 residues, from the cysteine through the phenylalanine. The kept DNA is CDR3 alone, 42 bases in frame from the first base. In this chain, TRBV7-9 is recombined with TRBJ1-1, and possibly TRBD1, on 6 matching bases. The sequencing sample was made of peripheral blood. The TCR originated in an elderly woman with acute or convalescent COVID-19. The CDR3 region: CASRHRDTNTEAFF. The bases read TGTGCCAGCAGACACAGGGACACGAACACTGAAGCTTTCTTT.